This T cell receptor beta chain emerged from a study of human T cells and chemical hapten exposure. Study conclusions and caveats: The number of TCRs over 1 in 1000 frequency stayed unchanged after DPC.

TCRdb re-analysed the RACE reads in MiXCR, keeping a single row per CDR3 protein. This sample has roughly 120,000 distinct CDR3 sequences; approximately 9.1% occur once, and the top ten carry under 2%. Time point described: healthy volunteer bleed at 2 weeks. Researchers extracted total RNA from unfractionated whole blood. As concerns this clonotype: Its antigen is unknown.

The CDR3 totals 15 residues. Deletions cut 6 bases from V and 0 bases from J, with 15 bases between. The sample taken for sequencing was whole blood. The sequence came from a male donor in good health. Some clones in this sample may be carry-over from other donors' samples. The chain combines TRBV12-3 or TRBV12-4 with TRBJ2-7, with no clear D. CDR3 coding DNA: TGTGCCAGCAGCCCCCTGACACAGAGCTCCTACGAGCAGTACTTC. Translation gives CASSPLTQSSYEQYF.